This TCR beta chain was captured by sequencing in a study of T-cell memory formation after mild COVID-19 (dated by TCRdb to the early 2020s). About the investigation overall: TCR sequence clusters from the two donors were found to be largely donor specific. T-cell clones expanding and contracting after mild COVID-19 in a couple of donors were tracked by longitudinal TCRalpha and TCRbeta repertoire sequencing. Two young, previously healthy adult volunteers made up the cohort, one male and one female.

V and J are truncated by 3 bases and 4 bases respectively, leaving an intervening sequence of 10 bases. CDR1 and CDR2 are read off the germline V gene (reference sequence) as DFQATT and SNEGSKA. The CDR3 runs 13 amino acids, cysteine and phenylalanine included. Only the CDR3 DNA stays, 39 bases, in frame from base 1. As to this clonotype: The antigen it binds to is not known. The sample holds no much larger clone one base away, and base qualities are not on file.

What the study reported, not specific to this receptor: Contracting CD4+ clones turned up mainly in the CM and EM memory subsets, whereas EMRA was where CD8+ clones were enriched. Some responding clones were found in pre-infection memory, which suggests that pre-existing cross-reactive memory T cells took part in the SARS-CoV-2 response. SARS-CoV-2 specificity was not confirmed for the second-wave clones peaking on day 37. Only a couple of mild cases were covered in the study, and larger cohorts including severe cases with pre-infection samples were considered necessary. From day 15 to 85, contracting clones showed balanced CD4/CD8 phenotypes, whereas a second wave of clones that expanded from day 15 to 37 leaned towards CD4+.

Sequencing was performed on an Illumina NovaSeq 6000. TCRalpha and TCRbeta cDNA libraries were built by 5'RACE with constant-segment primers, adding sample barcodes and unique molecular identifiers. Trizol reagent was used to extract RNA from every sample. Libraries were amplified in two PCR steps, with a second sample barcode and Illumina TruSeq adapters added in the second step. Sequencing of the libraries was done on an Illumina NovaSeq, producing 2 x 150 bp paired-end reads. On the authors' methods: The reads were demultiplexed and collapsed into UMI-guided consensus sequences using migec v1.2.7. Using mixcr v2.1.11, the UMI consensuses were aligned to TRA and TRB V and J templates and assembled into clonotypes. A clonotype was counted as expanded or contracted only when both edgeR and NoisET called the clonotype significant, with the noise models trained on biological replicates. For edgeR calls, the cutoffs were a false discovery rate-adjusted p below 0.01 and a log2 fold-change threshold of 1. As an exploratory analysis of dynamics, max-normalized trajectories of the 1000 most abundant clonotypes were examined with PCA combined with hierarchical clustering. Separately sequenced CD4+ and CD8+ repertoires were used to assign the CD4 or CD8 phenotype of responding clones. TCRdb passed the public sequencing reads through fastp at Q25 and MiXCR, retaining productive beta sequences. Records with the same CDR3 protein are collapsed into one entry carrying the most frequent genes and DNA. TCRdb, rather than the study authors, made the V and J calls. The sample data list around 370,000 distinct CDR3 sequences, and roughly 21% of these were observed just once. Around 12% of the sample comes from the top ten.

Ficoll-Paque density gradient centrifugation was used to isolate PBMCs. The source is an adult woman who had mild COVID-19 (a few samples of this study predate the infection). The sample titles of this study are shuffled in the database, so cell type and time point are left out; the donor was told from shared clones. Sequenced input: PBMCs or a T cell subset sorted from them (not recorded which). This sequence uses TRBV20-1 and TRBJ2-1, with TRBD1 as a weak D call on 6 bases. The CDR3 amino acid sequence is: CSARNRDYNEQFF. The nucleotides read TGCAGTGCTAGGAACAGGGATTACAATGAGCAGTTCTTC.